These T cell receptor beta chains were read from a single sample in a study of patients and donors after allogeneic stem cell transplantation. TCRdb called the RT-PCR reads again in MiXCR, with one record for every CDR3 protein. The table lists 900,000 to 1,000,000 distinct CDR3 sequences, approximately 19% of them singletons. Material: blood, either unsorted or a sorted T cell fraction (not recorded which). The source is a human donor who was either an allogeneic HSCT recipient or a stem cell or donor lymphocyte infusion donor (not recorded which). It is not recorded whose cells these are; they may come from a transplant donor. CDR3s leave out the opening cysteine and the closing phenylalanine or tryptophan. Each record gives: J gene, clone size, V gene, CDR3 protein. Where a row states a size, it is once, few, many or the class of an expanded clone; other rows omit it.

j_gene: TRBJ2-1; abundance: few; v_gene: TRBV20-1; CDR3aa: SARTSGRAIEQF
j_gene: TRBJ2-5; abundance: -; v_gene: TRBV11-1; CDR3aa: ASSFGLAGGQLRETQY
j_gene: TRBJ1-1; abundance: -; v_gene: TRBV12-3/TRBV12-4; CDR3aa: ASSLWQGHTEAF
j_gene: TRBJ1-2; abundance: few; v_gene: TRBV24-1; CDR3aa: ATSDPRDSSFYGYT
j_gene: TRBJ1-1; abundance: many; v_gene: TRBV5-1; CDR3aa: ASSLKNTEAF
j_gene: TRBJ2-1; abundance: few; v_gene: TRBV12-5; CDR3aa: ASGPLAGGDEQF
j_gene: TRBJ1-1; abundance: many; v_gene: TRBV12-3/TRBV12-4; CDR3aa: ASSPQGLNTEAF
j_gene: TRBJ2-1; abundance: many; v_gene: TRBV18; CDR3aa: ASSPRKSSYNEQF
j_gene: TRBJ2-5; abundance: many; v_gene: TRBV20-1; CDR3aa: SASAETQY
j_gene: TRBJ2-2; abundance: many; v_gene: TRBV20-1; CDR3aa: SVTGTSRTGELF
j_gene: TRBJ2-1; abundance: few; v_gene: TRBV7-9; CDR3aa: ASSLGPVYEQF
j_gene: TRBJ2-3; abundance: -; v_gene: TRBV6-1; CDR3aa: ATGRASLTDTQY
j_gene: TRBJ2-5; abundance: few; v_gene: TRBV25-1; CDR3aa: ASSEPGTAKETQY
j_gene: TRBJ2-3; abundance: -; v_gene: TRBV4-3; CDR3aa: ASSQGVAGTTDTQY
j_gene: TRBJ2-4; abundance: -; v_gene: TRBV20-1; CDR3aa: SAQGGQGGPLAQNIQY
j_gene: TRBJ1-5; abundance: -; v_gene: TRBV6-5; CDR3aa: ASSYSIPGQSPSNQPQH
j_gene: TRBJ2-1; abundance: many; v_gene: TRBV20-1; CDR3aa: SASLAGSYNEQF
j_gene: TRBJ1-1; abundance: -; v_gene: TRBV9; CDR3aa: ASSVEETGTEAF
j_gene: TRBJ2-1; abundance: few; v_gene: TRBV5-1; CDR3aa: ASSSHPGEQF
j_gene: TRBJ2-7; abundance: many; v_gene: TRBV5-1; CDR3aa: ASSLVASGAYEQY
j_gene: TRBJ2-7; abundance: many; v_gene: TRBV9; CDR3aa: ASSPTGRSHEQY
j_gene: TRBJ2-7; abundance: few; v_gene: TRBV4-3; CDR3aa: ASSQDAGAKAYEQY
j_gene: TRBJ1-5; abundance: few; v_gene: TRBV14; CDR3aa: ASSIGGNQPQH
j_gene: TRBJ1-1; abundance: -; v_gene: TRBV20-1; CDR3aa: SAGGLNTEAF
j_gene: TRBJ2-5; abundance: few; v_gene: TRBV11-2; CDR3aa: ASSLETSTVETQY
j_gene: TRBJ1-1; abundance: few; v_gene: TRBV7-2; CDR3aa: ASTPGWGGLNTEAF
j_gene: TRBJ2-2; abundance: few; v_gene: TRBV12-3/TRBV12-4; CDR3aa: ASRRTGSRDTGELF
j_gene: TRBJ1-1; abundance: few; v_gene: TRBV20-1; CDR3aa: SAMDRGHTEAF
j_gene: TRBJ1-3; abundance: many; v_gene: TRBV4-1; CDR3aa: ASSQQYPYPSGNTIY
j_gene: TRBJ1-1; abundance: -; v_gene: TRBV29-1; CDR3aa: SVQGARAF
j_gene: TRBJ1-2; abundance: -; v_gene: TRBV7-2; CDR3aa: ASSTRTGSNYGYT
j_gene: TRBJ2-3; abundance: few; v_gene: TRBV30; CDR3aa: AWSLMGNTDTQY
j_gene: TRBJ2-7; abundance: few; v_gene: TRBV7-9; CDR3aa: ASSLATGLAGEQY
j_gene: TRBJ2-7; abundance: -; v_gene: TRBV7-8; CDR3aa: ASSLRDGSGYEQY
j_gene: TRBJ2-5; abundance: -; v_gene: TRBV5-6; CDR3aa: ASSLANSLPAGLRQETQY
j_gene: TRBJ1-6; abundance: -; v_gene: TRBV28; CDR3aa: ASSLGQGYLTGSSYNSPLH
j_gene: TRBJ2-1; abundance: few; v_gene: TRBV5-1; CDR3aa: ASTHHRPQGYNEQF
j_gene: TRBJ2-7; abundance: -; v_gene: TRBV7-9; CDR3aa: ASSFGLGREQY
j_gene: TRBJ2-5; abundance: -; v_gene: TRBV29-1; CDR3aa: SVSLGGETQY
j_gene: TRBJ1-2; abundance: -; v_gene: TRBV27; CDR3aa: ASSFLGTGDDGYT
j_gene: TRBJ2-1; abundance: few; v_gene: TRBV9; CDR3aa: ASSVEGGLDEQF
j_gene: TRBJ2-5; abundance: -; v_gene: TRBV7-9; CDR3aa: ASSSRDRVGETQY
j_gene: TRBJ2-7; abundance: -; v_gene: TRBV27; CDR3aa: ASSLIGRNSYEQY
j_gene: TRBJ2-1; abundance: few; v_gene: TRBV7-9; CDR3aa: ASSFFQGALDEQF
j_gene: TRBJ1-1; abundance: few; v_gene: TRBV7-2; CDR3aa: ASSLVMTVEAF
j_gene: TRBJ2-7; abundance: few; v_gene: TRBV7-9; CDR3aa: ASSSQGSISYEQY
j_gene: TRBJ1-1; abundance: -; v_gene: TRBV2; CDR3aa: ASSADRKNTEAF
j_gene: TRBJ2-2; abundance: few; v_gene: TRBV3-1; CDR3aa: ASSQAFRQQNTGELF
j_gene: TRBJ1-6; abundance: -; v_gene: TRBV5-1; CDR3aa: ASRGRLNSPLH
j_gene: TRBJ2-1; abundance: few; v_gene: TRBV25-1; CDR3aa: ASKCLPGGIGEQF
j_gene: TRBJ1-1; abundance: few; v_gene: TRBV4-1; CDR3aa: ASSQDPDTPNTEAF
j_gene: TRBJ2-2; abundance: -; v_gene: TRBV6-1; CDR3aa: ASSWTSGRATGELF